What follows are 5 T cell receptor beta chains derived from one specimen sequenced in a study of cytomegalovirus exposure and HLA in healthy donors. Sequenced by immunoSEQ multiplex PCR; TCRdb stores in-frame clones only, minus some. This sample yields over 200,000 clones, of which roughly 91% are seen a single time; about 2% belongs to the top ten. Sequenced: PBMCs. The receptors were gathered from a woman younger than 30 in good health and CMV-seropositive.

A single count supports this clone. This chain uses TRBV28 with TRBJ2-5; 7 nucleotides line up with TRBD1. CDR3 length: 15 residues. V lost 1 base, J lost 4 bases, and 6 bases stayed unmatched. Germline CDR1 MDHEN, CDR2 SYDVKM. This chain's CDR3 is CASSLSRQGRETQYF. The DNA of the CDR3 is TGTGCCAGCAGTTTATCCCGACAGGGTAGAGAGACCCAGTACTTC.

This clone came up a few times. This chain connects TRBV2 to TRBJ2-7, with a possible D match to TRBD2 (6 bases). Trimming stripped 7 bases from V and 3 bases from J, with 16 bases between. Germline V gene lookup returns CDR1 SNHLY and CDR2 FYNNEI. The CDR3 extends over 14 amino acids. CDR3 DNA: TGTGCCAGCACCGCGGGGCCGGGGGACTACGAGCAGTACTTC. Its protein is CASTAGPGDYEQYF.

The J gene is TRBJ2-1, the V gene TRBV28; D remains unclear. Germline V gene data show CDR1 as MDHEN and CDR2 as SYDVKM. The CDR3 runs 16 residues. Trimming shortened V by 5 bases and J by 0 bases, and 14 bases separated the two germline ends. The CDR3 DNA sequence: TGTGCCAGCAGTGGTAACCTCCCAGGCTCCTACAATGAGCAGTTCTTC. Translated: CASSGNLPGSYNEQFF.

The chain couples TRBV7-8 to TRBJ2-7; 9 nucleotides agree with TRBD2. Per germline, CDR1 SGHVS and CDR2 FQNEAQ. V lost 4 bases to trimming and J lost 2 bases; unmatched junction nucleotides: 6. The CDR3 sequence is 15 residues long. CDR3 nucleotide sequence: TGTGCCAGCAGCTCGACTAGCGGTCACACCTACGAGCAGTACTTC. This codes for CASSSTSGHTYEQYF.

This chain links TRBV2 with TRBJ2-6; 9 bases agree with TRBD1. This CDR3 has 16 residues. Germline V gene sequence: CDR1 SNHLY, CDR2 FYNNEI. Trimming took 6 bases from V and 3 from J; bases not matched to a gene: 6. The CDR3 loop reads CASRAGQGSGANVLTF. The CDR3 nucleotides are TGTGCCAGCAGGGCGGGACAGGGAAGTGGGGCCAACGTCCTGACTTTC.